A selection of T cell receptor beta chains follows, all from one sample in a study of intratumoral heterogeneity in liver cancer. The method was immunoSEQ multiplex PCR; TCRdb's version includes in-frame clones alone and lacks a portion of them. This table has under 6,500 clones, approximately 71% appearing once. Sequenced here: tumor tissue, sampled before any cancer treatment. The receptor set was obtained from an older woman with hepatocellular carcinoma. Each CDR3 is given with its conserved first and last residue. The D gene is left open where the match is weak. Size is stated for part of the rows, as once, few or many counts, or as a class when the clone is expanded.

TRBV2,TRBJ2-7,-,-,CASRVGTSTYEQYF,TGTGCCAGCAGGGTGGGGACTTCAACGTACGAGCAGTACTTC
TRBV28,TRBJ2-7,-,-,CASSLGGRAYEQYF,TGTGCCAGCAGCCTCGGGGGTAGGGCCTACGAGCAGTACTTC
TRBV7-3,TRBJ2-2,-,-,CASSFVEGELFF,TGTGCCAGCAGCTTCGTCGAGGGGGAGCTGTTTTTT
TRBV6-6,TRBJ2-3,-,-,CASSKRERRPTDTQYF,TGTGCCAGCAGTAAACGGGAGCGTCGGCCCACAGATACGCAGTATTTT
TRBV13,TRBJ2-7,few,TRBD2,CASSLGLAGPYEQYF,TGTGCCAGCAGCTTAGGCCTAGCGGGACCCTACGAGCAGTACTTC
TRBV10-3,TRBJ2-7,-,-,CAIRGHAYEQYF,TGTGCCATCAGGGGACACGCCTACGAGCAGTACTTC
TRBV2,TRBJ2-2,-,-,CASSVNRDTGELFF,TGTGCCAGCAGTGTAAACAGGGACACCGGGGAGCTGTTTTTT
TRBV7-2,TRBJ2-7,-,-,CASSLGQGRTYEQYF,TGTGCCAGCAGCTTAGGGCAGGGGCGGACCTACGAGCAGTACTTC
TRBV5-1,TRBJ1-2,-,TRBD1,CASAQWTGSGYTF,TGCGCCAGCGCTCAGTGGACAGGGTCCGGCTACACCTTC
TRBV10-3,TRBJ2-7,-,-,CAISPGRKYEQYF,TGTGCCATCAGTCCGGGACGGAAGTACGAGCAGTACTTC
TRBV6-5,TRBJ1-3,-,TRBD1,CASRPTGASGNTIYF,TGTGCCAGCAGACCGACAGGGGCCTCTGGAAACACCATATATTTT
TRBV4-2,TRBJ2-1,-,TRBD2,CASSQEGTTFNEQFF,TGTGCCAGCAGCCAAGAAGGGACTACCTTTAATGAGCAGTTCTTC
TRBV19,TRBJ1-2,-,-,CASSMGDGYTF,TGTGCCAGTAGTATGGGGGATGGCTACACCTTC
TRBV5-1,TRBJ2-1,-,TRBD2,CASSESGTDEQFF,TGCGCCAGCAGTGAGAGCGGGACCGATGAGCAGTTCTTC
TRBV30,TRBJ2-2,-,-,CAWSVGSYTGELFF,TGTGCCTGGAGTGTCGGCTCTTACACCGGGGAGCTGTTTTTT
TRBV5-5,TRBJ2-7,-,-,CASSLDSALNLYEQYF,TGTGCCAGCAGCTTGGATTCGGCACTAAATTTGTACGAGCAGTACTTC
TRBV7-9,TRBJ2-2,few,-,CASSSGTDGGELFF,TGTGCCAGCAGCTCTGGGACGGATGGCGGGGAGCTGTTTTTT